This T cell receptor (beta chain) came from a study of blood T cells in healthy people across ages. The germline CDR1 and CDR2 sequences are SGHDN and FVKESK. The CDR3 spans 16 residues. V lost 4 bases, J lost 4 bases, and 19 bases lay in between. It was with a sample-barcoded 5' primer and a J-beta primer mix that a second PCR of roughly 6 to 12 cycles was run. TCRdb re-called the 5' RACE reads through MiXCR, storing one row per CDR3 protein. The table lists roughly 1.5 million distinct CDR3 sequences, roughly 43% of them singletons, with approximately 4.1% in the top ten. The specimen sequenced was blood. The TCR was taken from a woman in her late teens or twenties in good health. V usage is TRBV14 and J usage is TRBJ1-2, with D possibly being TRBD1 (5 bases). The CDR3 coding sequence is TGTGCCAGCAGCCGGGGAGCCGGGGGAAAGGGCTATGGCTACACCTTC. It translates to CASSRGAGGKGYGYTF.